Below are 32 T cell receptor beta chains sequenced from a single sample in a study of blood T cell repertoires in COVID-19. The data were produced by immunoSEQ multiplex PCR, yet TCRdb's version contains in-frame clones alone and is incomplete. Of 150,000 to 180,000 clones in the sample, 91% were seen once. Sequencing was carried out using peripheral blood. These receptors were obtained from a man in his forties or fifties with acute or convalescent COVID-19.

The chain joins TRBV6-1 to TRBJ2-7; maybe TRBD2 (6 bases). From germline, CDR1 is MNHNS and CDR2 SASEGT. This CDR3 is 14 amino acids long. Trimming took off 0 bases at V and 2 bases at J, with 8 bases between the two ends. The CDR3 nucleotides read TGTGCCAGCAGTGAAGCGCGGGGCCCCTACGAGCAGTACTTC. Translating it yields CASSEARGPYEQYF.

The V and J genes are TRBV4-1 and TRBJ1-4, with 10 positions matching TRBD1. Germline CDR1 MGHRA, CDR2 YSYEKL. With V trimmed by 4 bases and J by 7 bases, 9 bases remained unmatched. The length of the CDR3 is 16 residues. The CDR3 here is CASSPRGGQGREKLFF. Here the CDR3 DNA reads TGCGCCAGCAGCCCAAGAGGGGGACAGGGGCGTGAAAAACTGTTTTTT.

The genes are TRBV2 and TRBJ2-1, with 7 nucleotides matching TRBD2. Losses at the gene ends were 6 bases for V and 1 base for J; bases not matched to a gene: 3. Germline values: CDR1 SNHLY, CDR2 FYNNEI. The CDR3 totals 14 residues. CDR3 sequence (DNA): TGTGCCAGCAGAGGACTAGTTTCCTACAATGAGCAGTTCTTC. Protein: CASRGLVSYNEQFF.

The chain links TRBV19 to TRBJ1-5; tentative D call: TRBD1 (6 bases). V was pared by 3 bases and J by 4 bases, with 22 bases between. Germline values: CDR1 LNHDA, CDR2 SQIVND (reference sequence). The CDR3 is 18 residues long. The CDR3 protein is CASSISRGSHLANQPQHF. In DNA, the CDR3 is TGTGCCAGTAGTATCAGCAGGGGTTCACACTTAGCAAATCAGCCCCAGCATTTT. Full variable domain (rest looked up from reference TRBV19 and TRBJ1-5): DGGITQSPKYLFRKEGQNVTLSCEQNLNHDAMYWYRQDPGQGLRLIYYSQIVNDFQKGDIAEGYSVSREKKESFPLTVTSAQKNPTAFYLCASSISRGSHLANQPQHFGDGTRLSIL.

The chain has TRBV21-1 and TRBJ1-1. TRBV21-1 counts as a pseudogene. The CDR3 has 15 residues. The CDR3 DNA sequence: TGTGCCAGCAGCAAAAGGAGGGCAGAGAACACTGAAGCTTTCTTT. It encodes CASSKRRAENTEAFF.

The J gene is TRBJ1-4, the V gene TRBV7-9; 9 bases are shared with TRBD1. The germline V gene encodes CDR1 SEHNR and CDR2 FQNEAQ (reference sequence). V was pared by 0 bases and J by 7 bases, with 3 bases of the junction left unmatched. This CDR3 region has 15 residues. CDR3 DNA sequence: TGTGCCAGCAGCTTAGCCACAGGGGGCGTTGAAAAACTGTTTTTT. Residues: CASSLATGGVEKLFF.

The chain links TRBV28 to TRBJ1-2; 10 bases agree with TRBD1. V trimming: 6 bases; J trimming: 2 bases; junction bases outside the gene matches: 3. CDR1 and CDR2 (germline): MDHEN, SYDVKM. The CDR3 length is 14 residues. CDR3 amino acids: CASRTGGINYGYTF. The CDR3 DNA follows: TGTGCCAGCAGGACAGGGGGCATCAACTATGGCTACACCTTC.

The chain recombines TRBV18 with TRBJ2-2, with 10 positions matching TRBD1. CDR1 KGHSH and CDR2 LQKENI come from the germline V gene. CDR3 length: 15 residues. The V gene end was trimmed by 6 bases and the J gene end by 4 bases; junction bases not matched to a gene: 5. CDR3 nucleotide sequence: TGTGCCAGCTCTCCGGGACAGGGGAGCACCGGGGAGCTGTTTTTT. Protein product: CASSPGQGSTGELFF. The variable domain in full, completed from reference TRBV18 and TRBJ2-2, reads NAGVMQNPRHLVRRRGQEARLRCSPMKGHSHVYWYRQLPEEGLKFMVYLQKENIIDESGMPKERFSAEFPKEGPSILRIQQVVRGDSAAYFCASSPGQGSTGELFFGEGSRLTVL.

The rearrangement uses TRBV7-9 and TRBJ2-1; 9 bases fit TRBD2. CDR1 is SEHNR, CDR2 FQNEAQ, per germline (reference sequence). The CDR3 has 15 amino acids. The V and J ends lost 3 bases and 6 bases, in that order; junction bases with no gene match: 6. The CDR3: CASSFSGLAVNEQFF. DNA for the CDR3: TGTGCCAGCAGCTTTTCGGGACTAGCCGTCAATGAGCAGTTCTTC. The full variable domain, with the rest looked up from reference TRBV7-9 and TRBJ2-1, is DTGVSQNPRHKITKRGQNVTFRCDPISEHNRLYWYRQTLGQGPEFLTYFQNEAQLEKSRLLSDRFSAERPKGSFSTLEIQRTEQGDSAMYLCASSFSGLAVNEQFFGPGTRLTVL.

This clone has a handful of counts. V usage is TRBV6-5 and J usage is TRBJ2-7, with 8 positions matching TRBD1. Per the germline V gene, CDR1 is MNHEY and CDR2 is SVGAGI. Trimming took 5 bases from V and 2 from J; bases not matched to a gene: 5. This CDR3 region has 14 residues. CDR3 nucleotide sequence: TGTGCCAGCAGTACGACAGGGGATCCCTACGAGCAGTACGTC. Protein: CASSTTGDPYEQYV.

This clone was observed a single time. The chain carries TRBV18 and TRBJ2-5, with 8 bases identical to TRBD1. The CDR3 has 15 amino acids. The V and J ends lost 0 bases and 4 bases, in that order; junction bases with no gene match: 4. Germline V gene data show CDR1 as KGHSH and CDR2 as LQKENI. CDR3 DNA: TGTGCCAGCTCACCACCGGGGACAGGCGGAGAGACCCAGTACTTC. Amino acid sequence: CASSPPGTGGETQYF. Full variable domain (missing parts from reference TRBV18 and TRBJ2-5): NAGVMQNPRHLVRRRGQEARLRCSPMKGHSHVYWYRQLPEEGLKFMVYLQKENIIDESGMPKERFSAEFPKEGPSILRIQQVVRGDSAAYFCASSPPGTGGETQYFGPGTRLLVL.

V usage is TRBV6-1 and J usage is TRBJ1-6; no clear D gene. This CDR3 spans 14 amino acids. Trimming removed 3 bases from V and 10 bases from J, with 13 bases in between. Germline CDR1 and CDR2: MNHNS and SASEGT. Here the CDR3 reads CASSDMRAQSPLHF. In DNA, the CDR3 is TGTGCCAGCAGTGATATGCGGGCTCAGTCACCCCTCCACTTT.

This chain links TRBV5-5 with TRBJ2-7, with D perhaps TRBD2 (6 bases). CDR3 size: 15 residues. V lost 0 bases and J 0 bases, leaving 10 bases between the germline ends. CDR1 is SGHKS and CDR2 is YYEKEE in the germline V gene (reference sequence). Here the CDR3 DNA reads TGTGCCAGCAGCTTGGAGTGGACTACCTCCTACGAGCAGTACTTC. This translates into CASSLEWTTSYEQYF.

The chain uses TRBV7-2 and TRBJ2-5; D is perhaps TRBD2 (6 bases). V was pared by 1 base and J by 2 bases, with 14 bases between. Looked up from germline, CDR1 is SGHTA and CDR2 is FQGNSA. The CDR3 consists of 16 residues. The CDR3 DNA sequence: TGTGCCAGCAGCTTAGTAGGCGGGGTTCTACAAGAGACCCAGTACTTC. Its protein product is CASSLVGGVLQETQYF. Full variable domain (outside the CDR3, taken from reference TRBV7-2 and TRBJ2-5): GAGVSQSPSNKVTEKGKDVELRCDPISGHTALYWYRQSLGQGLEFLIYFQGNSAPDKSGLPSDRFSAERTGGSVSTLTIQRTQQEDSAVYLCASSLVGGVLQETQYFGPGTRLLVL.

The chain recombines TRBV25-1 with TRBJ1-4, with D perhaps matching TRBD1 (6 bases). Germline CDR1 and CDR2: MGHDK and SYGVNS. The CDR3 totals 15 residues. The V end lost 0 bases, the J end lost 5 bases, and 10 bases lay between the germline ends. CDR3: CASSEYGQPNEKLFF. The DNA of the CDR3 is TGTGCCAGCAGTGAATATGGACAGCCGAATGAAAAACTGTTTTTT.

The J gene is TRBJ1-3, the V gene TRBV2; D gene unclear. Germline lookup yields CDR1 SNHLY and CDR2 FYNNEI. This CDR3 region has 12 residues. V was pared by 2 bases and J by 5 bases, with 4 bases between. CDR3 sequence reads: CASSEPRNTIYF. CDR3 coding DNA: TGTGCCAGCAGTGAACCTAGAAACACCATATATTTT.

The rearrangement links TRBV30 to TRBJ1-2, with TRBD1 matching 7 bases. Unmatched junction bases numbered 17, after V lost 5 bases and J lost 14 bases. Germline loops: CDR1 GTSNPN, CDR2 SVGIG (reference sequence). The CDR3 is 13 residues long. As DNA, the CDR3 is TGTGCCTGGGCCGGGACAGAGGTACTCAGAAGGACCTTC. Translated, it gives CAWAGTEVLRRTF.

V and J are TRBV13 and TRBJ2-2; D is perhaps TRBD1 (6 bases). The CDR3 runs to 13 residues. V was clipped by 8 bases and J by 7 bases, with 14 bases between them. In germline, CDR1 is PRHDT, CDR2 FYEKMQ (reference sequence). CDR3 sequence reads: CASPGTTGGELFF. The CDR3 nucleotides read TGTGCCAGCCCCGGGACAACTGGCGGGGAGCTGTTTTTT.

V gene TRBV14 combines with J gene TRBJ2-7; 9 bases line up with TRBD1. The germline CDR1 and CDR2 sequences are SGHDN and FVKESK. The CDR3 is 13 amino acids. After removal of 3 bases from V and 6 bases from J, the junction contained 3 bases not matched to a gene. The CDR3, as DNA: TGTGCCAGCAGCCATGGACAGGGGCGCGAGCAGTACTTC. Translating gives CASSHGQGREQYF.

This clone appeared a single time. J is TRBJ1-2 and V is TRBV28; the match to TRBD1 covers 7 bases. The V gene's germline CDR1 is MDHEN and CDR2 SYDVKM. With V trimmed by 6 bases and J by 8 bases, 15 bases remained unmatched. CDR3 length: 15 amino acids. The CDR3 sequence is CASSTPLTGHGGYTF. The CDR3 DNA reads TGTGCCAGCAGCACCCCCCTGACAGGGCACGGCGGCTACACCTTC.

The gene calls are TRBV5-1 and TRBJ1-1; no firm D call. The germline V gene encodes CDR1 SGHRS and CDR2 YFSETQ. The CDR3 is made up of 13 amino acids. V lost 3 bases and J lost 1, with 7 bases in between. The CDR3: CASSYTANTEAFF. In DNA, the CDR3 is TGCGCCAGCAGCTACACAGCGAACACTGAAGCTTTCTTT.

V is TRBV3-1 (or the pseudogene TRBV3-2) and J is TRBJ2-7, with 9 bases aligning to TRBD2. There are 13 residues in the CDR3. The germline V gene encodes CDR1 LGHDT and CDR2 YNNKEL (reference sequence). V shed 5 bases and J 6 bases; nucleotides not matched to a gene: 5. The CDR3 region is CASSFGTSREQYF. In nucleotides, the CDR3 is TGTGCCAGCAGCTTCGGGACTAGCCGCGAGCAGTACTTC.

The chain employs TRBV28 and TRBJ2-7, with a weak D call TRBD1 (6 bases). CDR1 is MDHEN and CDR2 is SYDVKM in the germline V gene. Deletions cut 9 bases from V and 9 bases from J, with 21 bases between. The CDR3 runs 13 residues. The CDR3 spells CASTTGDSIGQYF. CDR3 bases: TGTGCCAGTACGACAGGTGACTCTATAGGGCAGTACTTC.

This clone was counted once. This chain uses TRBV5-4 with TRBJ1-2, with D perhaps matching TRBD1 (5 bases). The CDR3 spans 14 residues. Germline lookup yields CDR1 SGHNT and CDR2 YYREEE (reference sequence). Deletions cut 6 bases from V and 5 bases from J, with 17 bases between. CDR3 coding DNA: TGTGCCAGCACCCGTTCCGGGACTTATTATGGCTACACCTTC. Protein: CASTRSGTYYGYTF.

This chain uses TRBV20-1 with TRBJ1-5; the D gene is possibly TRBD1 (6 bases). The CDR3 is made up of 15 amino acids. Per the germline V gene, CDR1 is DFQATT and CDR2 is SNEGSKA (reference sequence). V lost 3 bases and J 0 bases, leaving 12 bases between the germline ends. The CDR3 loop is CSASAQGYSNQPQHF. The DNA for the CDR3 is TGCAGTGCTAGTGCACAGGGATATAGCAATCAGCCCCAGCATTTT.

The rearrangement uses TRBV19 and TRBJ2-2, with D tentatively TRBD1 (6 bases). The ends were cut back, 7 bases at V and 5 bases at J, with 14 bases in the middle. The CDR3 extends over 14 amino acids. Germline values: CDR1 LNHDA, CDR2 SQIVND (reference sequence). The CDR3 protein is CASTRTDRTGELFF. As DNA, the CDR3 is TGTGCCAGTACTAGGACAGATAGAACCGGGGAGCTGTTTTTT.

In this sample, this clone turned up once. The rearrangement uses TRBV18 and TRBJ1-5; D perhaps matches TRBD1 (5 bases). Between the trimmed V and J ends, which lost 3 bases and 5 bases, there was a span of 20 bases. Germline V gives CDR1 KGHSH, CDR2 LQKENI. The CDR3 consists of 17 residues. The CDR3 DNA reads TGTGCCAGCTCACCTAATGGGGGGGACGGTGCACATCAGCCCCAGCATTTT. Its translation is CASSPNGGDGAHQPQHF.

DNA for the CDR3: TGCGCCAGCAGCCAAGATCGGCGCAGGGCATCTAATGAAAAACTGTTTTTT. Residues: CASSQDRRRASNEKLFF. The chain combines TRBV4-3 with TRBJ1-4, with a possible D match to TRBD1 (5 bases). Germline CDR1 LGHNA, CDR2 YSLEER. There are 17 residues in the CDR3. V lost 0 bases, J lost 3 bases, and 14 bases lay in between.

The gene calls are TRBV6-6 and TRBJ2-3; no firm D call. This CDR3 is built from 14 residues. V was cut by 6 bases and J by 4 bases, with 14 bases left in between. CDR1 and CDR2 (germline): MNHNY, SVGAGI (reference sequence). This CDR3 reads CASSLIRQADTQYF. CDR3 nucleotides: TGTGCCAGCAGCCTGATCCGTCAGGCAGATACGCAGTATTTT.

The gene calls are TRBV6-2 or TRBV6-3 and TRBJ1-5; the match to TRBD1 covers 8 bases. J gave up 5 bases and V 6 bases, and 12 bases lay outside the gene matches. The CDR3 sequence is 16 residues long. Germline assignment: CDR1 MNHEY and CDR2 SVGEGT. CDR3 coding DNA: TGTGCCAGCAGCGATCCGGGGCAGGGGGCCGATCAGCCCCAGCATTTT. The encoded protein is CASSDPGQGADQPQHF.

The CDR3 spells CASSWWSSYEQYF. The CDR3 nucleotides read TGTGCCAGCAGTTGGTGGAGCTCCTACGAGCAGTACTTC. The gene calls are TRBV7-9 and TRBJ2-7, with no clear D. CDR1 SEHNR and CDR2 FQNEAQ come from the germline V gene (reference sequence). There are 13 residues in the CDR3. The V and J ends lost 6 bases and 0 bases respectively, with 9 bases between them.

The chain couples TRBV27 to TRBJ1-2, with TRBD1 identical over 7 bases. The CDR3 totals 14 residues. V trimming: 6 bases; J trimming: 5 bases; junction bases outside the gene matches: 9. CDR1 and CDR2 (germline): MNHEY, SMNVEV (reference sequence). The CDR3 is CASSPGRGRYGYTF. The CDR3 nucleotides are TGTGCCAGCAGCCCCGGGAGGGGGCGATATGGCTACACCTTC.